Listed below are T cell receptor beta chains from one sample, sequenced in a study of cytomegalovirus exposure and HLA in healthy donors. Some clones are missing from TCRdb's copy, which holds only in-frame ones; the method was immunoSEQ multiplex PCR. This sample's clone table lists fewer than 110,000 clones. Sequences were obtained from PBMCs. The source is a middle-aged man in good health and CMV-seronegative. Each CDR3 is given with its conserved first and last residue. D genes are given only for firm matches.

j_call v_call d_call cdr3_aa cdr3_nt
TRBJ1-1 TRBV11-2 . CASSLQGPSTEAFF TGTGCCAGCAGCTTACAGGGGCCATCCACTGAAGCTTTCTTT
TRBJ2-2 TRBV7-2 TRBD2 CASTYGLAHTGELFF TGTGCCAGCACCTACGGACTAGCGCACACCGGGGAGCTGTTTTTT
TRBJ2-7 TRBV7-9 . CASSLLETYEQYF TGTGCCAGCAGCTTACTAGAGACTTACGAGCAGTACTTC
TRBJ1-2 TRBV5-1 TRBD1 CASSLVPGQVDYGYTF TGCGCCAGCAGCTTGGTCCCGGGACAGGTGGATTATGGCTACACCTTC
TRBJ1-4 TRBV28 TRBD1 CASSLLGGLNEKLFF TGTGCCAGCAGTTTATTAGGGGGCCTTAATGAAAAACTGTTTTTT
TRBJ1-1 TRBV10-2 . CASSDFLRGLNTEAFF TGCGCCAGCAGTGATTTCCTGCGGGGATTAAACACTGAAGCTTTCTTT
TRBJ2-3 TRBV27 . CASSLYTEIITDTQYF TGTGCCAGCAGTTTATACACAGAAATAATCACAGATACGCAGTATTTT
TRBJ2-5 TRBV28 . CASSFKLETQYF TGTGCCAGCAGCTTTAAATTGGAGACCCAGTACTTC
TRBJ2-7 TRBV6-5 . CASSYSREAIHYEQYF TGTGCCAGCAGTTACTCGCGGGAAGCTATTCACTACGAGCAGTACTTC
TRBJ2-7 TRBV28 . CASSFEQGRYEQYF TGTGCCAGCAGTTTCGAACAGGGTCGCTACGAGCAGTACTTC
TRBJ1-3 TRBV7-6 . CASSLDSGSGNTIYF TGTGCCAGCAGCTTAGACAGTGGCTCTGGAAACACCATATATTTT
TRBJ1-6 TRBV5-1 . CASRKQDNSPLHF TGCGCCAGCAGAAAACAGGATAATTCACCCCTCCACTTT
TRBJ1-1 TRBV13 . CASSASRGTEAFF TGTGCCAGCAGCGCCTCCCGGGGGACTGAAGCTTTCTTT
TRBJ2-5 TRBV11-2 . CASSLRGGEETQYF TGTGCCAGCAGCTTAAGGGGGGGCGAAGAGACCCAGTACTTC
TRBJ2-3 TRBV5-5 TRBD2 CASSSSSGRVSTDTQYF TGTGCCAGCAGCTCGAGTAGCGGGAGGGTTAGCACAGATACGCAGTATTTT
TRBJ2-6 TRBV6-4 TRBD1 CASSETGSSGANVLTF TGTGCCAGCAGTGAGACAGGGAGCTCTGGGGCCAACGTCCTGACTTTC
TRBJ1-5 TRBV2 TRBD1 CASSEGQGARGPQHF TGTGCCAGCAGTGAGGGGCAGGGGGCCCGGGGGCCCCAGCATTTT
TRBJ2-1 TRBV5-4 . CASSLGGILSYNEQFF TGTGCCAGCAGCTTAGGAGGCATCCTATCCTACAATGAGCAGTTCTTC
TRBJ2-2 TRBV7-8 . CASSSFQGNTGELFF TGTGCCAGCAGCTCATTCCAGGGAAACACCGGGGAGCTGTTTTTT
TRBJ2-5 TRBV7-9 . CASSSRRGSMGETQYF TGTGCCAGCAGCTCACGCCGAGGCTCCATGGGAGAGACCCAGTACTTC
TRBJ2-1 TRBV11-3 TRBD1 CASSFEDRQYNEQFF TGTGCCAGCAGCTTTGAGGACAGGCAGTACAATGAGCAGTTCTTC
TRBJ2-2 TRBV5-4 TRBD2 CASSLGAGGPGELFF TGTGCCAGCAGCTTAGGAGCGGGAGGGCCCGGGGAGCTGTTTTTT
TRBJ1-6 TRBV15 . CATSRAGEPSPLHF TGTGCCACCAGCAGAGCTGGGGAGCCTTCGCCCCTCCACTTT
TRBJ1-6 TRBV27 TRBD1 CASSIQGALLHF TGTGCCAGCAGTATACAGGGGGCTCTCCTCCACTTT